The 7 T cell receptor beta chains reported below all come from one sample, sequenced in a study of radiotherapy plus CTLA-4 blockade in lung cancer. TCRdb's table, derived via immunoSEQ multiplex PCR, lists solely in-frame clones and lacks some. The sample includes approximately 89,000 clones, about four fifths seen only once; the top ten take 3% to 4.5%. The starting material was peripheral blood, obtained from a patient treated with radiotherapy plus ipilimumab. The receptors originated from a human donor with non-small cell lung cancer who had a partial response to radiotherapy plus ipilimumab. Some clones in this sample may be carry-over from other donors' samples.

The chain couples TRBV27 to TRBJ2-7; D remains unclear. Per germline, CDR1 MNHEY and CDR2 SMNVEV (reference sequence). The CDR3 runs 15 residues. Trimming pared 2 bases from V and 2 bases from J, leaving 13 bases between. CDR3 sequence reads: CASSLTFRSTYEQYF. The CDR3 nucleotides read TGTGCCAGCAGTTTAACTTTCAGGTCCACCTACGAGCAGTACTTC.

This clone has just one count. The J gene is TRBJ2-5, the V gene TRBV7-2; TRBD2 matches at 7 bases. In germline, CDR1 is SGHTA, CDR2 FQGNSA. With V trimmed by 6 bases and J by 4 bases, 17 bases remained unmatched. The CDR3 totals 17 residues. In nucleotides, the CDR3 is TGTGCCAGCAGTCAAAACGGGGGAGCGGGGAGGACAGAGACCCAGTACTTC. Protein: CASSQNGGAGRTETQYF.

This clone was picked up one time. The rearrangement uses TRBV7-2 and TRBJ1-1, with 8 bases fitting TRBD1. Trimming took 5 bases from V and 1 from J; bases not matched to a gene: 6. The V gene's germline CDR1 is SGHTA and CDR2 FQGNSA. The CDR3 length is 15 residues. The CDR3 region is CASSRNRGENTEAFF. CDR3 DNA: TGTGCCAGCAGCCGTAACAGGGGGGAGAACACTGAAGCTTTCTTT.

The chain joins TRBV29-1 to TRBJ2-7, with no clear D. The CDR3 runs to 12 residues. The germline CDR1 and CDR2 sequences are SQVTM and ANQGSEA. V shed 3 bases and J shed 1 base, with 7 bases lying between them. CDR3 coding DNA: TGCAGCGTTGAGGTGGCTTCCTACGAGCAGTACTTC. Translated, it gives CSVEVASYEQYF.

This rearrangement joins TRBV29-1 to TRBJ2-7, with D possibly being TRBD1 (5 bases). The V end was cut by 1 base, the J end by 3 bases, with 10 bases between. This CDR3 is built from 13 residues. Germline lookup yields CDR1 SQVTM and CDR2 ANQGSEA. DNA for the CDR3: TGCAGCGTTGAAGCCGGGCAGGGCTACGAGCAGTACTTC. Translating it yields CSVEAGQGYEQYF.

V is TRBV18 and J is TRBJ1-2, with TRBD1 matching over 11 bases. The CDR3 totals 14 residues. V shed 6 bases and J 10 bases; nucleotides not matched to a gene: 10. Per germline, CDR1 KGHSH and CDR2 LQKENI. The CDR3 DNA is TGTGCCAGCTCTCGATCCGGGACAGGGGGTTCCTACACCTTC. Translating gives CASSRSGTGGSYTF.

The chain recombines TRBV28 with TRBJ2-7; D perhaps matches TRBD2 (7 bases). CDR3 length equals 16 residues. From germline, CDR1 is MDHEN and CDR2 SYDVKM. The V and J ends lost 5 bases and 2 bases respectively, with 19 bases between them. CDR3 sequence (DNA): TGTGCCAGCAGTCCACAGGGAGGGAGGGGCGCCTACGAGCAGTACTTC. This encodes CASSPQGGRGAYEQYF.